The present entry profiles one T cell receptor (beta chain) with its context. This entry comes from a study of blood T cell repertoires in COVID-19. Clones were read by immunoSEQ multiplex PCR, and TCRdb kept only the in-frame ones, dropping some. This table holds hundreds of thousands of clones, approximately 90% found once. Germline V CDR1 and CDR2: MDHEN, SYDVKM. This CDR3 region has 18 residues. J gave up 4 bases and V 3 bases, and 12 bases lay outside the gene matches. Sequencing was done on a sample of PBMCs or T cells enriched from blood (not recorded which). The V call is TRBV28, the J call TRBJ2-7, with 13 bases fitting TRBD2. The TCR sequence derives from a woman younger than 45 who had recovered from COVID-19. The CDR3: CASSFSPRTSGSSYEQYF. In nucleotides, the CDR3 is TGTGCCAGCAGTTTCTCACCTCGGACTAGCGGGAGTTCGTACGAGCAGTACTTC.